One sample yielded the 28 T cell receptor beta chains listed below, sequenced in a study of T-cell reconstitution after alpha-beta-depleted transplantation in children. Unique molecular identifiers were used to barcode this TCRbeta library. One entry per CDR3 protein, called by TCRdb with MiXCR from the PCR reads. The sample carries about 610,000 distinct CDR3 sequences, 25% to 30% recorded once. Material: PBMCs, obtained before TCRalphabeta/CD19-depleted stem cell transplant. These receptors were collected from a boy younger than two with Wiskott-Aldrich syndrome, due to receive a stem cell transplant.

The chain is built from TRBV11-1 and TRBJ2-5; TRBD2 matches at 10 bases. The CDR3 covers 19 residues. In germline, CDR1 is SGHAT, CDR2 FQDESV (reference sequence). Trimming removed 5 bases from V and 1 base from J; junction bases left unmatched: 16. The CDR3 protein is CASSASGRASISRQETQYF. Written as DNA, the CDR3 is TGTGCCAGCAGCGCCAGCGGGAGGGCCTCAATAAGCCGCCAAGAGACCCAGTACTTC.

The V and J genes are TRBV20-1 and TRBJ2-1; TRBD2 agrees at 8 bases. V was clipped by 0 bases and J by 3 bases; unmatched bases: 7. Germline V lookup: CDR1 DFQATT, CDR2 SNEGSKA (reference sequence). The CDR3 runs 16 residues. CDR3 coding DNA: TGCAGTGCTAGAGATGATCGGGCGGGAGGCTACAATGAGCAGTTCTTC. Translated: CSARDDRAGGYNEQFF.

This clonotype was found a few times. CDR3 loop: CASRRLAVAYNEQFF. In nucleotides, the CDR3 is TGTGCCAGCAGAAGACTAGCGGTAGCCTACAATGAGCAGTTCTTC. The chain links TRBV6-2 or TRBV6-3 to TRBJ2-1, with 9 positions matching TRBD2. The CDR3 is 15 residues long. Germline CDR1 reads MNHEY; CDR2 reads SVGEGT. V was clipped by 6 bases and J by 2 bases; unmatched bases: 5.

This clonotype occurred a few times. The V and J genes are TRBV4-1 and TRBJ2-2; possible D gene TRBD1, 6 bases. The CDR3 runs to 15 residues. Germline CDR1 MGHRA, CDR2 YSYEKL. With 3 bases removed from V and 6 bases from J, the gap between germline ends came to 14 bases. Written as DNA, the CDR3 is TGCGCCAGCAGCCAGAACAACAGGGTGGCCGGGGAGCTGTTTTTT. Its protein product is CASSQNNRVAGELFF.

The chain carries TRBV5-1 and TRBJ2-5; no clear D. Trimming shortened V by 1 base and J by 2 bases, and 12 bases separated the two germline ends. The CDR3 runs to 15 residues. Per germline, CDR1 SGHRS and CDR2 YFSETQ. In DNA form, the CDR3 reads TGCGCCAGCAGCTTGAATCACCCAGAGCAAGAGACCCAGTACTTC. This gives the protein CASSLNHPEQETQYF.

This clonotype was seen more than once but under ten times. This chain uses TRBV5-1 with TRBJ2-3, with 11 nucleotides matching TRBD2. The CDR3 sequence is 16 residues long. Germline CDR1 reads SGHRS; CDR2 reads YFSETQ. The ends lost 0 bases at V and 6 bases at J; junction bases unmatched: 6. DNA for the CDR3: TGCGCCAGCAGCTTGGAGTTAGCGGGAGGGCTGGATACGCAGTATTTT. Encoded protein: CASSLELAGGLDTQYF.

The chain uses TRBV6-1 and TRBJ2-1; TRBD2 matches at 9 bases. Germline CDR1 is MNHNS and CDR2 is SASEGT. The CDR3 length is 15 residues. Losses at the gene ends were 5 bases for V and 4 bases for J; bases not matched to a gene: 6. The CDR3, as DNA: TGTGCCAGCAGTAGGCGGGAGGGCCAGTACAATGAGCAGTTCTTC. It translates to CASSRREGQYNEQFF.

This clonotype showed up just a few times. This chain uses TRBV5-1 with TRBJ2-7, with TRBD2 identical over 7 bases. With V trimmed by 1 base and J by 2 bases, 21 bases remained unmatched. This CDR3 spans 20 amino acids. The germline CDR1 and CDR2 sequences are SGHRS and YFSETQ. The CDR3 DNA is TGCGCCAGCAGCTTGCGAGGGGACTACACCGGGAGGAAGGCCCCCTACGAGCAGTACTTC. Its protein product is CASSLRGDYTGRKAPYEQYF.

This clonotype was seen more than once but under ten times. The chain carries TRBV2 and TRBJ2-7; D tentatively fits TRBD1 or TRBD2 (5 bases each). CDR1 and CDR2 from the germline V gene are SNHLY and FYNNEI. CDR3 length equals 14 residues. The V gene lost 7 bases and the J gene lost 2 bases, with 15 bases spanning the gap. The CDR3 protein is CASTGPGGAYEQYF. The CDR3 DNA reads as TGTGCCAGCACGGGGCCTGGAGGCGCCTACGAGCAGTACTTC.

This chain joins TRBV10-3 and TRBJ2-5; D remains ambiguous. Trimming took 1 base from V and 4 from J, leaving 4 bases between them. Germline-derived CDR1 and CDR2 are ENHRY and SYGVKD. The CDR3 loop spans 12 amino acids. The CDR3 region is CAISEWGETQYF. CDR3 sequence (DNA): TGTGCCATCAGTGAGTGGGGAGAGACCCAGTACTTC.

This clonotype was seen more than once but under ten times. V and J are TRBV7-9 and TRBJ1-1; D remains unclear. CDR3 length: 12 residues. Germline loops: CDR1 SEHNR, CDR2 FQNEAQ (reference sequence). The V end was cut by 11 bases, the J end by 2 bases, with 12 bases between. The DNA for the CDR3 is TGTGCCGTACCCGGGAGAAACACTGAAGCTTTCTTT. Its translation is CAVPGRNTEAFF. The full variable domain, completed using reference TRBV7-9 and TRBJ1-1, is DTGVSQNPRHKITKRGQNVTFRCDPISEHNRLYWYRQTLGQGPEFLTYFQNEAQLEKSRLLSDRFSAERPKGSFSTLEIQRTEQGDSAMYLCAVPGRNTEAFFGQGTRLTVV.

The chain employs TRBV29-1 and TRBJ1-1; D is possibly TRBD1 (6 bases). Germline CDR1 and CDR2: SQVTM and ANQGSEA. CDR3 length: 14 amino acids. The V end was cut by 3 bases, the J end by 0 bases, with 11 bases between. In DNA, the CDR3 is TGCAGCGTTGAGCCCAGGGGCCTGAACACTGAAGCTTTCTTT. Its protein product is CSVEPRGLNTEAFF.

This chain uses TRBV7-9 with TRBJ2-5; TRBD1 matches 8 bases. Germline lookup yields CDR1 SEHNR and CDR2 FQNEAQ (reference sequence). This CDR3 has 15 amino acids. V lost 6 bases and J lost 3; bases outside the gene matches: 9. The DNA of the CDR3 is TGTGCCAGCAGTTCTCCGGGACAGGAGGAAGAGACCCAGTACTTC. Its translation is CASSSPGQEEETQYF.

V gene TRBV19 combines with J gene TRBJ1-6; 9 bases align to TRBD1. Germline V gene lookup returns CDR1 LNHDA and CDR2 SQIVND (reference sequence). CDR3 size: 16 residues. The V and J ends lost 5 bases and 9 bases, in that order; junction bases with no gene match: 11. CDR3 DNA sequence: TGTGCCAGTAGTGCCTTACAGGGGGCGAGGATTTCACCCCTCCACTTT. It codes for CASSALQGARISPLHF.

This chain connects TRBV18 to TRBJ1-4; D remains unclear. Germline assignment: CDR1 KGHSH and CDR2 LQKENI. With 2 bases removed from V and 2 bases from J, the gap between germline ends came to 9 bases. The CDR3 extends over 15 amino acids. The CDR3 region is CASSPEGRTNEKLFF. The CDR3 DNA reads TGTGCCAGCTCACCAGAAGGGCGGACTAATGAAAAACTGTTTTTT.

The CDR3 region is CASSLVTSEAGDAGNEQFF. Written as DNA, the CDR3 is TGCGCCAGCAGCTTGGTTACCTCGGAAGCGGGAGATGCGGGTAATGAGCAGTTCTTC. This chain joins TRBV5-1 and TRBJ2-1; 8 nucleotides match TRBD2. Germline CDR1 SGHRS, CDR2 YFSETQ. Losses at the gene ends were 0 bases for V and 7 bases for J; bases not matched to a gene: 18. This CDR3 contains 19 residues. Supplemented by reference TRBV5-1 and TRBJ2-1, the full variable domain reads KAGVTQTPRYLIKTRGQQVTLSCSPISGHRSVSWYQQTPGQGLQFLFEYFSETQRNKGNFPGRFSGRQFSNSRSEMNVSTLELGDSALYLCASSLVTSEAGDAGNEQFFGPGTRLTVL.

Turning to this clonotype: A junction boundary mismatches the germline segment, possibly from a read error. The CDR3 here is CASCDSHVNEQFF. CDR3 in DNA: TGTGCCAGCTGTGACAGTCACGTTAATGAGCAGTTCTTC. This sequence joins TRBV6-1 and TRBJ2-1, with D perhaps matching TRBD1 (5 bases). The CDR3 consists of 13 residues. Germline V gene lookup returns CDR1 MNHNS and CDR2 SASEGT.

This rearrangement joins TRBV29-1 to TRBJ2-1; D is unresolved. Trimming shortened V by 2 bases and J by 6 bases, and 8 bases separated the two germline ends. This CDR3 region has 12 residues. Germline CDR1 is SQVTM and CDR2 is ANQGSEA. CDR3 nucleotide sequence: TGCAGCGTTGAAATACAGAGCAATGAGCAGTTCTTC. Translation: CSVEIQSNEQFF.

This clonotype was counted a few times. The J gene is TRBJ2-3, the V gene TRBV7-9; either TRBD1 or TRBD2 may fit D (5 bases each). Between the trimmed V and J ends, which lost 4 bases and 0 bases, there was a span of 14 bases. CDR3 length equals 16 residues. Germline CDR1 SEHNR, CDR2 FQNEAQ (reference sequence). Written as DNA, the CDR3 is TGTGCCAGCAGCTCAAAGAGGGGCTCGAGCACAGATACGCAGTATTTT. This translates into CASSSKRGSSTDTQYF.

For the CDR3, the DNA is TGCAGTGCCATCGGGACTAGCGGGAGGGAGACCCAGTACTTC. This sequence encodes CSAIGTSGRETQYF. The chain is built from TRBV20-1 and TRBJ2-5, with 15 nucleotides matching TRBD2. Germline assignment: CDR1 DFQATT and CDR2 SNEGSKA (reference sequence). The CDR3 is 14 residues long. V trimming: 6 bases; J trimming: 5 bases; junction bases outside the gene matches: 4.

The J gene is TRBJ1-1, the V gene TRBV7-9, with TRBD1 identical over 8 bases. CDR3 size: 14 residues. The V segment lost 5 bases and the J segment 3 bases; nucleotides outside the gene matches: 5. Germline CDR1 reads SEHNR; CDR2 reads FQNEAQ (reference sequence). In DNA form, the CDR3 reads TGTGCCAGCAGCCGACAGGGGAGGGACACTGAAGCTTTCTTT. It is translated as CASSRQGRDTEAFF.

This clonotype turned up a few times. The CDR3 reads CASSLKGNMGNSPLHF. The CDR3 nucleotides read TGTGCCAGCAGTTTAAAAGGGAATATGGGTAATTCACCCCTCCACTTT. The V and J genes are TRBV27 and TRBJ1-6; D gene unclear. The CDR3 runs to 16 residues. The V gene's germline CDR1 is MNHEY and CDR2 SMNVEV (reference sequence). V was cut by 2 bases and J by 6 bases, with 14 bases left in between.

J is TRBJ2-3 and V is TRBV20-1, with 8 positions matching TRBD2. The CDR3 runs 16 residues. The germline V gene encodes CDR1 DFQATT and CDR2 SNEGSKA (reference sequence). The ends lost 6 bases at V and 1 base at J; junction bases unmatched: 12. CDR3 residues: CSARRGVIPGTDTQYF. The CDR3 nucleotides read TGCAGTGCCAGGCGGGGGGTAATACCTGGCACAGATACGCAGTATTTT.

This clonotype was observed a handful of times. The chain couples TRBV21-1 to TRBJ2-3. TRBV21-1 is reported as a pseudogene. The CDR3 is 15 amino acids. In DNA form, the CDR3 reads TGTGCCAGCAGCAATAGAGCGTGGAGCACAGATACGCAGTATTTT. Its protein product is CASSNRAWSTDTQYF.

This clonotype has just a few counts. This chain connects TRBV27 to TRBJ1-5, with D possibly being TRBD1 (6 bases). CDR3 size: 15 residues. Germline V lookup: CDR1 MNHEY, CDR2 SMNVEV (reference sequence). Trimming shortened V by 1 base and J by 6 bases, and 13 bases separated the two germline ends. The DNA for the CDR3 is TGTGCCAGCAGTTTATTCCGGGGGGCCCCTCAGCCCCAGCATTTT. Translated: CASSLFRGAPQPQHF.

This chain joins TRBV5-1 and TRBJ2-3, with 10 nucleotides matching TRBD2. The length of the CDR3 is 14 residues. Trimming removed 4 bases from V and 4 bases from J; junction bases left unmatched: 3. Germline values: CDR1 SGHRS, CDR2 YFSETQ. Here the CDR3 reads CASSPSGSSDTQYF. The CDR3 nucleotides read TGCGCCAGCAGCCCTAGCGGGAGTTCAGATACGCAGTATTTT.

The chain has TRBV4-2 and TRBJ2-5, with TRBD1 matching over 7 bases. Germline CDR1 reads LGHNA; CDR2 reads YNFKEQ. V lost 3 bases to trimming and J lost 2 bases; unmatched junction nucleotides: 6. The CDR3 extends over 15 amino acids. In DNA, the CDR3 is TGTGCCAGCAGCCAGTGGGACAGACGGCAAGAGACCCAGTACTTC. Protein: CASSQWDRRQETQYF.

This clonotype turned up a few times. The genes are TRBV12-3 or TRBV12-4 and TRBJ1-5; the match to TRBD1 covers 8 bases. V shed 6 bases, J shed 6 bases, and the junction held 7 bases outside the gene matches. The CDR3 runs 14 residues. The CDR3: CASSATGGGQPQHF. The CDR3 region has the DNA TGTGCCAGCAGCGCTACAGGGGGGGGTCAGCCCCAGCATTTT.